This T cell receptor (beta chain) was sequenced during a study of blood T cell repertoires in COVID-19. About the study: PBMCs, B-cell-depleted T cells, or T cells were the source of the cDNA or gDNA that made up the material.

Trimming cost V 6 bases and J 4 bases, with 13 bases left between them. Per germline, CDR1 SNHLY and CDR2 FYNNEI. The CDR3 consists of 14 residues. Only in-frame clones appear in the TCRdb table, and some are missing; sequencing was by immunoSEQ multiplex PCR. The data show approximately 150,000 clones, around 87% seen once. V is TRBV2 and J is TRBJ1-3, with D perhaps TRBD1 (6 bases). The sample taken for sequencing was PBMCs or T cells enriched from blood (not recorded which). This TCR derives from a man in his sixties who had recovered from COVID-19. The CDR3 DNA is TGTGCCAGCAGGCTTACGCAGGGGGGAAACACCATATATTTT. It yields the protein CASRLTQGGNTIYF.